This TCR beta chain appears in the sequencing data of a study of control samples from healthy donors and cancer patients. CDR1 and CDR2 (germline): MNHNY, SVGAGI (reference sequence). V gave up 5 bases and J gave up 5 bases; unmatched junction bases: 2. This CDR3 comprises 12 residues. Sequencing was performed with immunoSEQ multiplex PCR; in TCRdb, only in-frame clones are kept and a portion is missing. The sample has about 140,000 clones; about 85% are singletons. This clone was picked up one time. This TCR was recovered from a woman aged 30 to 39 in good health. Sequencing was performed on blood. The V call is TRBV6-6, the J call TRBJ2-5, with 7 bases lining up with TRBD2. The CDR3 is CASSRGGETQYF. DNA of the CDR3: TGTGCCAGCAGTCGGGGAGGGGAGACCCAGTACTTC.